This T cell receptor (beta chain) appears in the sequencing data of a study of cytomegalovirus exposure and HLA in healthy donors (dated by TCRdb to the late 2010s). At the level of the whole study: An earlier analysis of roughly 500 of the donors reported more than 250 Gb of sequence data and roughly 100 million unique TCR beta sequences from about 180 million T cells. Roughly 310 gigabases of sequencing data and approximately 85 million unique TCR sequences were included in an early release covering over 600 HLA-typed donors. Among the roughly 370 genotyped donors, approximately 82% belonged to the genetic ancestry cluster associated with self-reported Caucasian donors. The study was designed to test whether signatures of past pathogen exposure could be identified by cataloging public T cell receptors. The study used immunosequencing to profile the T cell repertoires of some 600 subjects and linked those repertoires to cytomegalovirus serostatus. Along with the roughly 670-subject first cohort, a separate validation cohort of around 120 different subjects was used. The study combined high-throughput TCR immunosequencing, statistical association of individual TCRs with disease status, and machine learning to predict cytomegalovirus infection status. In a later analysis, previously published TCR beta repertoires from several hundred donors were re-analyzed and high-resolution HLA genotyping was added so that TCR occurrence patterns could be studied. Rather than drawing on any new phenotypic data, the later analysis identified candidate immune exposures from TCR beta sequences and the way those sequences occurred across donors. To decide whether each TCR beta V gene segment behaved as functional or pseudogenic, an earlier analysis of nearly 600 of the donors relied on high-throughput TCR beta sequencing. Alongside the repertoire data, information on donor age, sex, ethnicity and CMV serostatus was compiled. A later genetic analysis used genome-wide SNP genotypes for about three fifths of the 666 donors, treating that subset as a discovery cohort. Every discovery cohort repertoire had been produced on one sequencing platform. Both class I and class II loci were covered by HLA typing, at four-digit resolution. The number of donors typed differed by locus, with roughly 620-630 for A, B, C, DRB1 and DQB1, roughly 520 for DQA1, approximately 580 for DPA1, and approximately 470 for DPB1. Five DR-DQ haplotypes were treated as single units for association and clustering because of strong linkage in the cohort. Across some 400 genotyped donors of the cohort, an average of about 240,000 unique TCR beta nucleotide sequences per donor were sequenced, and 15% to 20% of those sequences were non-productive.

Remarks on this clone: Its cognate antigen has yet to be identified. A read error may account for a junction end that differs from germline.

The cohort was made up of about 670 healthy bone marrow donors. At the time of sampling, every cohort member was nominally healthy, though immune exposures that went unrecorded were likely present. The donor tested CMV seropositive, placing the donor among the approximately 290 seropositive members of the cohort. A peripheral blood sample was collected from each donor, and TCR beta sequencing was performed on peripheral blood mononuclear cells. The Qiagen DNeasy Blood Extraction Kit was used to extract genomic DNA from the blood cell samples. What the research found in general, with its limitations: Only TCR beta chains were sequenced in this cohort, and the absence of alpha or paired-chain data limited detectable features. In both the original and validation cohorts, the classifier was reported to diagnose cytomegalovirus status with high specificity and sensitivity. It was suggested by the authors that the approach could potentially be generalized to other disease states and immunological phenotypes. A total of 150 or so TCR beta chains were listed by the study as associated with cytomegalovirus. A cluster of highly shared sequence variants was judged likely to represent a technical artifact of the sequencing pipeline. In a later analysis, the rate of TCR association differed among HLA loci, with DRB1 alleles having the most associated TCRs and HLA-C alleles having the fewest. In a later analysis, HLA-associated TCR beta chains were found to be more clonally expanded and to have lower generation probabilities than equally common non-associated chains. When HLA alleles, especially DR and DQ, strongly co-occurred, attributing TCR associations to individual alleles was difficult. Linkage disequilibrium might explain the correlated functional status among segregating V segments, but an unknown experimental factor could not be excluded. CMV serostatus was the only immune exposure information available for the cohort. In vitro tests confirmed that a few of the cytomegalovirus-associated TCR beta chains recognize cytomegalovirus antigens. Because counts were too low, roughly 17 rarely observed V segments, including chromosome 9 orphons, were left out of the earlier analysis of 587 of the donors. A further reported finding was that TCR beta sequences accurately predicted the HLA-A and HLA-B alleles for most subjects in the first cohort. Presence/absence analyses assumed roughly uniform sequencing depth across donors, an assumption that may not hold. Most TCR sequences were observed very rarely across donors, whereas some public TCRs were present in many individuals. A later genetic analysis associated a missense DCLRE1C variant with V-gene and J-gene trimming of TCR beta chains, and an independent cohort replicated the association. In a later analysis, several top co-occurrence clusters were reported to appear linked to parvovirus B19, influenza, CMV and Epstein-Barr virus. In an earlier analysis of 587 of the donors, most TCR beta V segments appeared in productive rearrangements about 90% or about 30% of the time, broadly matching IMGT annotations. Specific HLA alleles were associated with 15,000 to 20,000 TCR beta sequences at a false discovery rate of 0.05 in a later analysis. A later genetic analysis reported fewer N-insertions in productive TCRs among donors in an Asian-associated ancestry cluster than the roughly 640-donor mean. Most CMV-associated TCR beta chains appeared to be HLA-restricted in a later analysis, and the HLA associations seemed to be driven largely by CMV exposure. Because some donors lacked HLA typing at each locus, the association tests relied only on the typed subset.

Library construction relied on the immunoSEQ multiplex PCR assay. The multiplex PCR relied on a mix of 60 forward primers for TCR Vbeta segments and 13 reverse primers for TCR Jbeta segments. Amplification of the CDR3 region of rearranged TCR beta genes was performed with a multiplex PCR assay on genomic DNA. Amplified TCR beta libraries were sequenced as 87-base-pair reads on the Illumina HiSeq System. From the authors' description of their analysis: A later analysis tallied 80 million to 95 million unique TCR beta chains across the 666 repertoires, and some 10 million of those chains were shared by two or more donors. Raw reads were error-corrected and collapsed into unique sequences with a nearest-neighbor algorithm that merged closely related sequences to remove PCR and sequencing errors. CDR3 sequences were aligned to IMGT reference sequences to assign V, D and J gene segments. Each retained sequence needed at least a six-nucleotide match to both a V gene segment and a J gene segment. Rearrangements were classified as productive when the CDR3 lacked stop codons and remained in frame with V and J, and all other rearrangements were classified as non-productive. CDR3 was defined according to IMGT convention as the region running from the second conserved V-encoded cysteine to the conserved J-encoded phenylalanine. The earlier analysis of about 560 of the donors excluded any sequence lacking an unambiguous match to a single V gene segment. In an earlier analysis of 587 of the donors, a V segment was called functional when productive rearrangements were above 56.7%, and segregating when the standard deviation between donors exceeded 5%. A statistical classification framework was built for diagnosing cytomegalovirus status from the catalog of TCR beta chain sequences. In a later analysis, TCR nucleotide sequences were compared against IMGT/GENE-DB human TR gene sequences so that V and J genes could be assigned. The TCRdist pipeline was used in a later analysis to assign CDR3 sequences and most-parsimonious VDJ recombination scenarios. In a later analysis, every TCR beta chain was defined by the combination of its CDR3 amino acid sequence and its V-gene family, and reads without a unique V-gene family were dropped. In a later analysis, 450 to 600 highly shared, low-generation-probability nucleotide sequences were removed to address suspected cross-contamination and a sequencing artifact. A later analysis calculated a clonal expansion index for each public chain from normalized within-repertoire ranks of inferred template counts. In a later analysis, generation probabilities were computed with a VDJ recombination model fitted to out-of-frame rearrangements, and the resulting probabilities were checked against IGoR. A later analysis scored TCR-TCR, TCR-HLA and TCR-CMV co-occurrence with hypergeometric tests, applying a repertoire-size bias correction to TCR pairs. In a later analysis, false discovery rates were estimated by permuting HLA or CMV assignments 20 times. In a later analysis, co-occurring TCRs were grouped using DBSCAN, with TCRdist sequence similarity added in when clustering inside HLA-allele-positive subsets. For co-occurrence clustering, repertoires with fewer than 30,000 or more than 120,000 public chains were excluded, along with about five repertoires with anomalous nucleotide sharing. Imported from immuneACCESS, the table was reduced by TCRdb to in-frame sequences with V and J called. These copies leave out some clones; in studies compared against another copy, an unresolved V gene accounts for under half, and the cause of the remainder is not known. Clone size and V and J calls were adopted from that table, with D and trimming inferred from the DNA. This sample gives around 150,000 clones in total; about four fifths of them show up just once. Roughly 4% of the sample is taken by the ten largest.

Sequencing was performed on PBMCs. This clonotype originated in a man between 40 and 49 years old in good health and CMV-seropositive.

The DNA sequence is given as TGCGCCAGCAGCCAAGATTTAGCGCCAGGGGATCACTACGAGCAGTACTTC. This translates into CASSQDLAPGDHYEQYF. The V gene is TRBV7-8 and the J gene is TRBJ2-7; perhaps TRBD1 is the D gene, with 6 bases matching. CDR3 length: 17 amino acids, cysteine to phenylalanine. Only CDR3 DNA is held: 51 bases, read in frame from base 1. CDR1 and CDR2, looked up from the germline V gene, are SGHVS and FQNEAQ.